The clone carrying this TCR beta chain was picked up one time. Deep-level assay runs were performed. Unsorted PBMC contributed 250 to 300 ng DNA, around 30,000 T cell genomes, to each replicate PCR. Produced via immunoSEQ multiplex PCR; TCRdb's table is partial and in-frame only. The sample records about half a million clones, 81% being singletons. It was roughly 88 million PBMCs that unsorted samples used for genomic DNA. This sample is part of a study of shared clonotypes between healthy human individuals. As for the study in general: The cohort comprised a couple of women and a few men. Their ages spanned 18 to 49 years.

J gave up 14 bases and V 0 bases, and 7 bases lay outside the gene matches. Germline CDR1 and CDR2: SGHNT and YYREEE (reference sequence). CDR3 size: 13 residues. V usage is TRBV5-4 and J usage is TRBJ2-1, with 8 bases identical to TRBD1. Input material: PBMCs. The receptor comes from a woman aged 35 to 49 in good health. Some clones in this sample may be carry-over from other donors' samples. The CDR3 DNA reads as TGTGCCAGCAGCTTGGCGGGGATGACAGGGGAGTTCTTC. Amino acid sequence: CASSLAGMTGEFF.